This T cell receptor (beta chain) was sequenced for a study of T cells in Graves' hyperthyroidism and ophthalmopathy. The source material, RNA transcripts, was used to amplify TCR beta CDR3 regions. TCR CDR3 underwent first-round RT-PCR with the HTBI primer set. MiXCR, run by TCRdb on the multiplex PCR reads, gives a single entry per CDR3 protein. The data contain more than 600,000 distinct CDR3 sequences, 16% of them singletons. Diagnosing involved the use of clinical symptoms, serum thyroxine and TRAb, thyroid ultrasound and orbital computed tomography. Many counts were recorded for this clonotype. Sequences were obtained from blood. The sequence was collected from a man aged 18-30 years with Graves' hyperthyroidism.

The CDR3 DNA reads as TGCAGTGCCTTGTGGGCTAGCGGGGCAGATACGCAGTATTTT. Protein sequence: CSALWASGADTQYF. V and J are TRBV20-1 and TRBJ2-3, with 9 bases matching TRBD2. This CDR3 has 14 residues. The V and J ends lost 6 bases and 4 bases, in that order; junction bases with no gene match: 8. Germline CDR1 and CDR2: DFQATT and SNEGSKA (reference sequence).